The 22 T cell receptor beta chains reported below all come from one sample, sequenced in a study of T cell changes during pregnancy in multiple sclerosis (dated by TCRdb to the late 2010s). Receptor amplification or capture employed the immunoSEQ multiplex PCR assay. TCRdb retrieved this table from immuneACCESS and kept in-frame rearrangements only. Not all clones are present; in checked studies, unresolved V genes account for under half, and no reason is known for the remainder. The sample records about 120,000 clones, 93% of which are singletons. Approximately 6.2% of the sample belongs to the ten largest clones. The specimen comprised peripheral blood, sampled before pregnancy. These receptors came from a female donor with multiple sclerosis, enrolled in a pregnancy study.

The sample holds a few counts of this clone. V usage is TRBV30 and J usage is TRBJ1-2, with D unresolved. The CDR3 covers 14 residues. The V and J ends lost 0 bases and 3 bases respectively, with 11 bases between them. The V gene's germline CDR1 is GTSNPN and CDR2 SVGIG (reference sequence). Here the CDR3 DNA reads TGTGCCTGGAGTGTACCAGGTTCTGACTATGGCTACACCTTC. Translated, it gives CAWSVPGSDYGYTF.

This CDR3 is CASSPGDFDVAEAFF. CDR3 DNA sequence: TGTGCCAGCAGCCCTGGGGACTTCGATGTGGCTGAAGCTTTCTTT. The V call is TRBV27, the J call TRBJ1-1, with TRBD1 as a possible D gene (5 bases). The CDR3 runs 15 residues. Trimming left V 6 bases short and J 6 bases short, with 20 bases between. The germline V gene encodes CDR1 MNHEY and CDR2 SMNVEV (reference sequence).

This chain connects TRBV5-1 to TRBJ1-1; perhaps TRBD1 as D (6 bases). V shed 4 bases and J shed 2 bases, with 21 bases lying between them. The CDR3 consists of 17 residues. Looked up from germline, CDR1 is SGHRS and CDR2 is YFSETQ. The CDR3 nucleotides read TGCGCCAGCAGCATCTCGCCCCAGGACAGATTCAACACTGAAGCTTTCTTT. Translated, it gives CASSISPQDRFNTEAFF.

The chain is built from TRBV9 and TRBJ2-1; unclear D gene. V was pared by 6 bases and J by 3 bases, with 13 bases between. The CDR3 covers 14 residues. Germline CDR1 and CDR2: SGDLS and YYNGEE. The CDR3 DNA sequence: TGTGCCAGCAACCCTAGTGTCAACTACAATGAGCAGTTCTTC. Translating it yields CASNPSVNYNEQFF.

In this sample, this clone turned up once. V gene TRBV30 combines with J gene TRBJ1-1, with 9 bases aligning to TRBD1. V gave up 2 bases and J gave up 4 bases; unmatched junction bases: 5. The CDR3 totals 14 residues. The germline gives CDR1 GTSNPN, CDR2 SVGIG (reference sequence). The chain's CDR3 is CAWSPGTGSTEAFF. The CDR3 DNA reads as TGTGCCTGGAGTCCCGGGACAGGGTCCACTGAAGCTTTCTTT.

The sample holds one count of this clone. This chain uses TRBV2 with TRBJ1-2, with D possibly matching TRBD1 (5 bases). This CDR3 contains 16 residues. Germline loops: CDR1 SNHLY, CDR2 FYNNEI. V was shortened by 2 bases and J by 0 bases, with 13 bases between the two germline ends. DNA of the CDR3: TGTGCCAGCAGTGAACAGGGAACCCGTTCTAACTATGGCTACACCTTC. This sequence encodes CASSEQGTRSNYGYTF. Based on the CDR3 plus reference TRBV2 and TRBJ1-2, the full variable domain is EPEVTQTPSHQVTQMGQEVILRCVPISNHLYFYWYRQILGQKVEFLVSFYNNEISEKSEIFDDQFSVERPDGSNFTLKIRSTKLEDSAMYFCASSEQGTRSNYGYTFGSGTRLTVV.

V usage is TRBV10-3 and J usage is TRBJ1-4; 8 nucleotides align to TRBD1. Germline V gene data show CDR1 as ENHRY and CDR2 as SYGVKD. V was pared by 6 bases and J by 12 bases, with 12 bases of the junction left unmatched. The CDR3 has 14 amino acids. CDR3 protein: CAIREDRAGGELFF. CDR3 coding DNA: TGTGCCATCAGAGAGGACAGGGCCGGCGGGGAACTGTTTTTT.

The chain links TRBV30 to TRBJ1-2; D possibly corresponds to TRBD1 (5 bases). Germline CDR1 GTSNPN, CDR2 SVGIG (reference sequence). Trimming took off 4 bases at V and 8 bases at J, with 14 bases between the two ends. The CDR3 extends over 12 amino acids. The CDR3 nucleotides are TGTGCCTGGACCAGGGTGGCGGAGGGCTACACCTTC. Its translation: CAWTRVAEGYTF.

A single count supports this clone. The J gene is TRBJ1-2, the V gene TRBV6-5, with D hard to call. Trimming shortened V by 4 bases and J by 4 bases, and 13 bases separated the two germline ends. This CDR3 comprises 14 residues. The germline CDR1 and CDR2 sequences are MNHEY and SVGAGI. Here the CDR3 reads CASSSGYEGYGYTF. The CDR3 DNA follows: TGTGCCAGCAGTTCCGGGTATGAGGGCTATGGCTACACCTTC.

The genes are TRBV18 and TRBJ2-7; the match to TRBD1 covers 9 bases. J was trimmed by 5 bases and V by 6 bases; bases with no gene match: 17. The germline CDR1 and CDR2 sequences are KGHSH and LQKENI. The CDR3 has 17 amino acids. CDR3 sequence (DNA): TGTGCCAGCTCGAACAAAAGAACAGGGGGCGCTTCCCACGAGCAGTACTTC. Amino acid sequence: CASSNKRTGGASHEQYF.

As DNA, the CDR3 is TGTGCCAGCAGCTTAGGACCCTTGGGCAGCCCTGGCACTAATGAAAAACTGTTTTTT. Translating it yields CASSLGPLGSPGTNEKLFF. This chain links TRBV7-9 with TRBJ1-4; D unresolved. This CDR3 is 19 amino acids long. Germline values: CDR1 SEHNR, CDR2 FQNEAQ (reference sequence). Trimming pared 1 base from V and 2 bases from J, leaving 20 bases between.

This clone was detected only a few times. The V gene is TRBV29-1, the J gene TRBJ1-2, with 8 bases aligning to TRBD1. Germline V CDR1 and CDR2: SQVTM, ANQGSEA. Unmatched junction bases numbered 5, after V lost 0 bases and J lost 5 bases. The CDR3 is 14 residues long. CDR3 bases: TGCAGCGTTGAAGATCATAACAGGGGGTATGGCTACACCTTC. Translation: CSVEDHNRGYGYTF.

The V call is TRBV4-2, the J call TRBJ2-3, with TRBD2 matching over 9 bases. The CDR3 totals 15 residues. V lost 4 bases to trimming and J lost 1 base; unmatched junction nucleotides: 3. Germline V gene sequence: CDR1 LGHNA, CDR2 YNFKEQ. This chain's CDR3 is CASSRQRGGTDTQYF. For the CDR3, the DNA is TGTGCCAGCAGCCGCCAGCGGGGGGGCACAGATACGCAGTATTTT.

The chain couples TRBV5-6 to TRBJ2-7; 7 bases fit TRBD1. Looked up from germline, CDR1 is SGHDT and CDR2 is YYEEEE. V lost 3 bases to trimming and J lost 4 bases; unmatched junction nucleotides: 10. CDR3 length equals 15 residues. Here the CDR3 DNA reads TGTGCCAGCAGCTCCACAGGGGCCCTCGCGTACGAGCAGTACTTC. Translated, it gives CASSSTGALAYEQYF.

The table lists this clone with a count of one. This chain uses TRBV6-1 with TRBJ1-1, with 10 bases lining up with TRBD1. Trimming at V came to 4 bases and at J to 5 bases, leaving 4 bases not matched to a gene. This CDR3 region has 14 residues. Germline V CDR1 and CDR2: MNHNS, SASEGT. CDR3 residues: CASSGGQGRTEAFF. CDR3 coding DNA: TGTGCCAGCAGTGGGGGACAGGGGAGGACTGAAGCTTTCTTT.

This clone was found once. The same CDR3 can be traced to other DNA sequences in this sample. The chain has TRBV19 and TRBJ2-3; a possible D gene is TRBD1 (5 bases). Trimming removed 6 bases from V and 4 bases from J, with 5 bases in between. The CDR3 is 11 amino acids. In germline, CDR1 is LNHDA, CDR2 SQIVND (reference sequence). The CDR3 region is CASRGADTQYF. The CDR3, as DNA: TGTGCCAGTAGAGGGGCAGATACGCAGTATTTT. The whole variable domain, filled in from reference TRBV19 and TRBJ2-3, reads DGGITQSPKYLFRKEGQNVTLSCEQNLNHDAMYWYRQDPGQGLRLIYYSQIVNDFQKGDIAEGYSVSREKKESFPLTVTSAQKNPTAFYLCASRGADTQYFGPGTRLTVL.

The chain carries TRBV9 and TRBJ2-3; 11 positions match TRBD2. The CDR3 spans 16 residues. V was pared by 0 bases and J by 9 bases, with 9 bases of the junction left unmatched. CDR1 is SGDLS and CDR2 is YYNGEE in the germline V gene. The CDR3 loop reads CASSVEIAGGLQTQYF. The CDR3 coding sequence is TGTGCCAGCAGCGTAGAAATAGCGGGAGGGCTGCAAACGCAGTATTTT.

The chain couples TRBV19 to TRBJ1-5; D ambiguous. The V gene lost 0 bases and the J gene lost 5 bases, with 11 bases spanning the gap. The germline V gene encodes CDR1 LNHDA and CDR2 SQIVND (reference sequence). The CDR3 spans 15 residues. The CDR3 DNA sequence: TGTGCCAGTAGTATAGAGGCGGGGAGGGATCAGCCCCAGCATTTT. This sequence encodes CASSIEAGRDQPQHF.

The CDR3 coding sequence is TGTGCCAGCAGTGAATTCGGGCAGGGGGCAAGTCAGCCCCAGCATTTT. Protein product: CASSEFGQGASQPQHF. The chain has TRBV6-1 and TRBJ1-5, with 8 bases identical to TRBD1. The CDR3 runs 16 residues. Germline V gene lookup returns CDR1 MNHNS and CDR2 SASEGT. J gave up 6 bases and V 2 bases, and 9 bases lay outside the gene matches.

This clone was recorded only once. The chain links TRBV15 to TRBJ2-5; TRBD1 agrees at 10 bases. V was pared by 6 bases and J by 5 bases, with 12 bases of the junction left unmatched. The germline CDR1 and CDR2 sequences are LNHNV and YYDKDF (reference sequence). CDR3 length: 16 amino acids. In DNA, the CDR3 is TGTGCCACCAGGGACCGGGACAGGGGAAGTGGGGAGACCCAGTACTTC. It codes for CATRDRDRGSGETQYF.

The V call is TRBV2, the J call TRBJ1-1, with 10 bases identical to TRBD1. Germline assignment: CDR1 SNHLY and CDR2 FYNNEI. Losses at the gene ends were 6 bases for V and 5 bases for J; bases not matched to a gene: 6. This CDR3 region has 14 residues. CDR3 sequence reads: CASSQDRGGTEAFF. CDR3 sequence (DNA): TGTGCCAGCAGCCAGGACAGGGGGGGAACTGAAGCTTTCTTT.

The chain is built from TRBV5-1 and TRBJ2-4, with D maybe TRBD1 (6 bases). The CDR3 loop spans 12 amino acids. V gave up 4 bases and J gave up 4 bases, with 6 bases separating them. CDR1 is SGHRS, CDR2 YFSETQ, per germline. CDR3 DNA sequence: TGCGCCAGCAGCACAGGGAAAAACATTCAGTACTTC. Its protein is CASSTGKNIQYF.